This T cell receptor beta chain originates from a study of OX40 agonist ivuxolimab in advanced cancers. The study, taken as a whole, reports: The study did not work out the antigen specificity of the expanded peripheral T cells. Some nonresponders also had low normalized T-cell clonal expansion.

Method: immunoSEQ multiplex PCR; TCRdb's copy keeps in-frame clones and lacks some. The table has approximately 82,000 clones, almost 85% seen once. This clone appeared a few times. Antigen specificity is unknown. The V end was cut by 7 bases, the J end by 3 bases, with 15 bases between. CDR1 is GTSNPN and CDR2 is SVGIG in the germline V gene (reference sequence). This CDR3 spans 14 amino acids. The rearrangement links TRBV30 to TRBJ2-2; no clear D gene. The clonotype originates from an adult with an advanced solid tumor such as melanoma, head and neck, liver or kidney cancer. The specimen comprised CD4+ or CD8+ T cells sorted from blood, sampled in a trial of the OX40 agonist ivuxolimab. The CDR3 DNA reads TGTGCCTCCCGGTTCCTGGGTTACACCGGGGAGCTGTTTTTT. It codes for CASRFLGYTGELFF.